This T cell receptor (beta chain) was retrieved from a study of blood T cell repertoires in COVID-19. About the study: The origin of the acute and convalescent COVID-19 samples was the United States, Italy and Spain. The analysed material was cDNA or gDNA that came from T cells, B-cell-depleted T cells, or PBMCs.

Original handling: Scientists estimated how many nucleated cells there were by amplifying reference gene primers. This table comes from immunoSEQ multiplex PCR, and its TCRdb copy is limited to in-frame clones, with some not included. From that table come the V and J calls and clone size; the DNA was used to work out D and trimming. The top ten clones hold less than 3.5% of a sample with a few hundred thousand clones, around nine tenths of them seen once. The CDR3 extends over 12 amino acids. V dropped 4 bases and J dropped 4; count of bases not matched to a gene: 0. Participants had their cohort set by participant-reported clinical history.

The sample taken for sequencing was PBMCs or T cells enriched from blood (not recorded which). The sequence came from a woman between 45 and 60 years old who had been exposed to COVID-19. The genes are TRBV12-3 or TRBV12-4 and TRBJ2-7, with 8 bases lining up with TRBD1. The chain's CDR3 is CASSWTGYEQYF. Here the CDR3 DNA reads TGTGCCAGCAGTTGGACAGGGTACGAGCAGTACTTC.